This TCR beta chain was identified in a study of beta chain features in type 1 diabetes. Overall study findings and caveats: Insertions at VDJ junctions were less frequent in type 1 diabetes patients. These patients also deleted more nucleotides at the same junctions. TCRB repertoires of naive, central memory and Treg cells appeared more similar among patients than among healthy donors. Whether TCRB rearrangement is influenced by HLA type went unresolved here.

As for this clone: The antigen is unknown.

Germline CDR1 and CDR2: SQVTM and ANQGSEA. Trimming took off 5 bases at V and 2 bases at J, with 12 bases between the two ends. The CDR3 is made up of 13 amino acids. What was sequenced were expressed TCRB transcripts, since all of the isolated RNA had been reverse transcribed. Some clones are missing from TCRdb's copy, which holds only in-frame ones; the method was immunoSEQ multiplex PCR. The sample has under 250,000 clones, roughly 11% seen once. The sequence came from a man between 18 and 35 years old in good health. Sequencing was performed on central memory CD4+ T cells from blood. V is TRBV29-1 and J is TRBJ1-2; a weak D match, TRBD1 (6 bases). The CDR3 here is CSVQWTANYGYTF. The CDR3 DNA follows: TGCAGCGTTCAGTGGACAGCCAACTATGGCTACACCTTC.